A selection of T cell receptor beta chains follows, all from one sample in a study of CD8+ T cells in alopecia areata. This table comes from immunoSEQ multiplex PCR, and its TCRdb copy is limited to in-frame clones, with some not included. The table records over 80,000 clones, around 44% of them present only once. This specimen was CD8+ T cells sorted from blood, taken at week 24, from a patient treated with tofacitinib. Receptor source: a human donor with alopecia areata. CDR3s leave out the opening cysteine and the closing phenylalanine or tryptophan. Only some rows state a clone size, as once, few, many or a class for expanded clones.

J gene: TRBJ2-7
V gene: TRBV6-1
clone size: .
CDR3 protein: ASSLGQRAEQY

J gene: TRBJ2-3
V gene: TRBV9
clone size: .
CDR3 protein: ASSVKLAGTTDTQY

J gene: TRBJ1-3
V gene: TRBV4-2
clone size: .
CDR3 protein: ASSQGNTIY

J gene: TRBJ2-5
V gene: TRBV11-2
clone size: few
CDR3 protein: ASSRGQFQETQY

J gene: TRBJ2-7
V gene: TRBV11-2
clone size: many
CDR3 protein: ASSPLGRADEQY

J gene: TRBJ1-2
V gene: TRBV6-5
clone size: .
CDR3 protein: ASSSQPGTGYGYT

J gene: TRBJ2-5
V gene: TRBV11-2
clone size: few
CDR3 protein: ASGQELRETQY

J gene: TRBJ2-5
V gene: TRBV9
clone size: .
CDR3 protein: ASSVNRGHGETQY

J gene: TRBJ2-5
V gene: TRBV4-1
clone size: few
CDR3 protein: ASSQDRRLGETQY

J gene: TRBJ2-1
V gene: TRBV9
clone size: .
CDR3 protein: ASSVEASGSYNEQF

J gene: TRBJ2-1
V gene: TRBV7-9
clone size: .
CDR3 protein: ASRGNEQF

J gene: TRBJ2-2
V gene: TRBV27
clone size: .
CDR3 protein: ASSIAGTLYTGELF

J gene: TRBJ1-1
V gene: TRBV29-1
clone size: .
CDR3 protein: SVGSGGTEAF

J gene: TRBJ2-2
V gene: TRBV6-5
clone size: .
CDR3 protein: ASTTRRESGELF

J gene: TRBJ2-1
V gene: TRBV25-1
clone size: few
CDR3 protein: ASSESILTNEQF

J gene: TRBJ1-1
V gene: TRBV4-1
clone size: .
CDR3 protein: ASSARSLGVNTEAF

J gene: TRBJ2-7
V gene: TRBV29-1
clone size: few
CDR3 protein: SVDWRRSSYEQY

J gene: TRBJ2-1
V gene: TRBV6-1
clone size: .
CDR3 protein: ASSGYRVTSYNEQF

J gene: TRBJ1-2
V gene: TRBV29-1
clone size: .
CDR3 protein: SVNWAGGNGYT

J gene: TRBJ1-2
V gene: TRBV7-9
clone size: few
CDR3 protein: ASSLKLNYGYT

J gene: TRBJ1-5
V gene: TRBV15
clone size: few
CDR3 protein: ATSRGPSNQPQH

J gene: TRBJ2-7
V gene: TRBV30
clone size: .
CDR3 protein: AWSLGTGSYEQY